The 6 T cell receptor beta chains reported below all come from one sample, sequenced in a study of Graves' ophthalmopathy and Graves' hyperthyroidism. Amplified TCR beta CDR3 regions were obtained using RNA transcripts as template. HTBI primers were employed in first-round RT-PCR, then a second-round multiplex PCR followed. TCRdb reanalysed the multiplex PCR reads using MiXCR and keeps one entry per CDR3 protein. The repertoire holds 1 million to 1.3 million distinct CDR3 sequences, with about two fifths as singletons. Sample: peripheral blood or thyroid tissue (not recorded which). Receptors originate from an adult man with Graves' hyperthyroidism.

This chain joins TRBV12-3 or TRBV12-4 and TRBJ2-1, with D perhaps TRBD2 (6 bases). The CDR3 is made up of 14 amino acids. V was clipped by 6 bases and J by 3 bases, with 12 bases between them. The CDR3 DNA follows: TGTGCCAGCAGAGCCCCCGGGAGCTACAATGAGCAGTTCTTC. Encoded protein: CASRAPGSYNEQFF.

This clonotype was recorded a few times. V and J are TRBV5-5 and TRBJ2-7, with D possibly matching TRBD2 (6 bases). This CDR3 comprises 14 residues. The germline gives CDR1 SGHKS, CDR2 YYEKEE (reference sequence). V lost 4 bases to trimming and J lost 6 bases, with 17 bases between them. The CDR3 sequence: CASSHGAGDSEQYF. As DNA, the CDR3 is TGTGCCAGCAGCCATGGGGCCGGGGACTCCGAGCAGTACTTC.

The chain joins TRBV13 to TRBJ2-6, with D hard to call. Germline assignment: CDR1 PRHDT and CDR2 FYEKMQ (reference sequence). Trimming removed 6 bases from V and 4 bases from J, with 10 bases in between. The CDR3 consists of 14 residues. CDR3 coding DNA: TGTGCCAGCAGAGACATAGCCGGGGCCAACGTCCTGACTTTC. This encodes CASRDIAGANVLTF.

J is TRBJ1-6 and V is TRBV2; possible D gene TRBD1, 5 bases. Trimming removed 6 bases at V and 7 bases at J, with 19 bases between. Germline V gene data show CDR1 as SNHLY and CDR2 as FYNNEI. This CDR3 region has 16 residues. DNA of the CDR3: TGTGCCAGCAGAGCGGGACTGGGGAACGAAAATTCACCCCTCCACTTT. Translated: CASRAGLGNENSPLHF.

This clonotype appeared many times. The chain carries TRBV10-3 and TRBJ1-1; the match to TRBD1 covers 8 bases. This CDR3 spans 13 amino acids. Per the germline V gene, CDR1 is ENHRY and CDR2 is SYGVKD. Trimming cost V 6 bases and J 3 bases; bases outside gene matches: 3. CDR3 amino acids: CAIRDRGDTEAFF. The CDR3 bases are TGTGCCATCAGAGACAGGGGAGACACTGAAGCTTTCTTT.

There are many counts of this clonotype. The J gene is TRBJ1-2, the V gene TRBV11-2; D remains ambiguous. Germline V lookup: CDR1 SGHAT, CDR2 FQNNGV. This CDR3 has 15 amino acids. The V end was cut by 5 bases, the J end by 3 bases, with 16 bases between. The CDR3 bases are TGTGCCAGCAGCACCCTGGGGTTTGCCGACTATGGCTACACCTTC. This gives the protein CASSTLGFADYGYTF.